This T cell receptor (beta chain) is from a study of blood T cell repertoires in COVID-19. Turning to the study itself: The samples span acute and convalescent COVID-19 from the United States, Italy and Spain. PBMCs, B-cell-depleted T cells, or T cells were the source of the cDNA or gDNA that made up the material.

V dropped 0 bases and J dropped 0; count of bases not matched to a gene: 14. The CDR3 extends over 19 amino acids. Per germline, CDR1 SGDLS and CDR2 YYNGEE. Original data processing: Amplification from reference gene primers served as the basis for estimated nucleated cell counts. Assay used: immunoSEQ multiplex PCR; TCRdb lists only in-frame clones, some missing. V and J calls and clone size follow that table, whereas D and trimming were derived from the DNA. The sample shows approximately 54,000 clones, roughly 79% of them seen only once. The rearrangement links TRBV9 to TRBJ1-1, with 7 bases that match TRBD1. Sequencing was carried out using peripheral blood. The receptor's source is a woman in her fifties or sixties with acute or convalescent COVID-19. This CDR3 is CASSVEGAQGRRMNTEAFF. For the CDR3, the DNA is TGTGCCAGCAGCGTAGAGGGGGCTCAGGGAAGGCGTATGAACACTGAAGCTTTCTTT.